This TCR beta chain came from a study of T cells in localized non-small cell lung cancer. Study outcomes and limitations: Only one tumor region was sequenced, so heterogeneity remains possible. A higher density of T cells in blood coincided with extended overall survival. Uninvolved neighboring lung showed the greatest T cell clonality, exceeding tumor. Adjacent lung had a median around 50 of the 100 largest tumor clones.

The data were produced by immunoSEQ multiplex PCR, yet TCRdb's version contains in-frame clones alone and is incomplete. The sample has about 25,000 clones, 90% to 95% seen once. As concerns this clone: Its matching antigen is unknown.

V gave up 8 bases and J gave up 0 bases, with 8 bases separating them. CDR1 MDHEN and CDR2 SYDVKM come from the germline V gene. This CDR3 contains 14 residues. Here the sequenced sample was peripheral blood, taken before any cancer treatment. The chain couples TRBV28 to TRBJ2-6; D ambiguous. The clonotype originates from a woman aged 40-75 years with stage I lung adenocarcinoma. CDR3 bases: TGTGCCAGCGGCCGGACCTCTGGGGCCAACGTCCTGACTTTC. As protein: CASGRTSGANVLTF.